The T cell receptor (beta chain) described here comes from a study of shared clonotypes between healthy human individuals. Study in general: Sampling drew on donors who were a couple of women and three men aged 18 to 49. Each donor's CD8 memory used one plate, CD8 naive two, each CD4 subset three.

On this clone itself: The antigen remains undetermined.

Sequencing was performed with immunoSEQ multiplex PCR; in TCRdb, only in-frame clones are kept and a portion is missing. The table has more than 2 million clones, around 95% seen once. Findings and limits, study-wide: A handful of donors held about 4.6% of naive CD4 clonotypes in common.

The J segment lost 4 bases and the V segment lost 7 bases, leaving 4 bases of the junction unmatched. The CDR3 consists of 13 residues. Germline CDR1 is ENHRY and CDR2 is SYGVKD. This chain joins TRBV10-3 and TRBJ2-7; 10 nucleotides line up with TRBD1. The source is a man aged 18 to 35 in good health. Material: naive CD4+ T cells sorted from blood. The subset: CD45RA+ positively selected. CDR3: CAINRDRGYEQYF. CDR3 sequence (DNA): TGTGCCATCAATCGGGACAGGGGTTACGAGCAGTACTTC.